These 27 T cell receptor beta chains were all obtained from the same sample, sequenced in a study of shared clonotypes between healthy human individuals. The repertoire was sequenced with immunoSEQ multiplex PCR; TCRdb's copy has only in-frame clones and lacks some. Seen here are approximately 710,000 clones, about 90% observed once, and the top ten hold approximately 35%. Sequencing was performed on memory CD8+ T cells from PBMCs. The subset denotes: CD45RO+ cells pooled with CCR7-negative TemRA cells. The receptor source for this set is a man younger than 35 in good health. Some clones in this sample may be carry-over from other donors' samples.

V usage is TRBV19 and J usage is TRBJ1-1; no clear D. This CDR3 has 14 residues. The germline gives CDR1 LNHDA, CDR2 SQIVND (reference sequence). V was shortened by 3 bases and J by 3 bases, with 11 bases between the two germline ends. Here the CDR3 DNA reads TGTGCCAGTAGTATGAGGGTTAAGCACACTGAAGCTTTCTTT. Translated, it gives CASSMRVKHTEAFF. Complete variable domain (other parts from reference TRBV19 and TRBJ1-1): DGGITQSPKYLFRKEGQNVTLSCEQNLNHDAMYWYRQDPGQGLRLIYYSQIVNDFQKGDIAEGYSVSREKKESFPLTVTSAQKNPTAFYLCASSMRVKHTEAFFGQGTRLTVV.

This chain connects TRBV7-9 to TRBJ2-7; D may be TRBD1 (5 bases). V shed 2 bases and J shed 0 bases, with 17 bases lying between them. The CDR3 consists of 17 residues. CDR1 and CDR2 (germline): SEHNR, FQNEAQ (reference sequence). The CDR3 region has the DNA TGTGCCAGCAGCTTAAAAACCCCCAGGGCCTCCTCCTACGAGCAGTACTTC. It specifies CASSLKTPRASSYEQYF.

This clone was detected once. V gene TRBV11-2 combines with J gene TRBJ2-7; 7 bases match TRBD1. Germline CDR1 reads SGHAT; CDR2 reads FQNNGV. V shed 1 base and J 9 bases; nucleotides not matched to a gene: 6. CDR3 size: 13 residues. CDR3 sequence (DNA): TGTGCCAGCAGCTTAGGCGAGGGGGCGGGGCAGTACTTC. Protein: CASSLGEGAGQYF.

The chain links TRBV5-6 to TRBJ2-7, with unresolved D. The CDR3 totals 15 residues. CDR1 SGHDT and CDR2 YYEEEE come from the germline V gene. V lost 0 bases and J 5 bases, leaving 15 bases between the germline ends. The CDR3 DNA reads as TGTGCCAGCAGCTTGGTGACCGCTACCCTCCACGAGCAGTACTTC. This codes for CASSLVTATLHEQYF.

The genes are TRBV6-5 and TRBJ2-3, with D possibly TRBD1 on 6 matching bases. Trimming cost V 0 bases and J 4 bases, with 8 bases left between them. This CDR3 region has 14 residues. The V gene's germline CDR1 is MNHEY and CDR2 SVGAGI. The CDR3 is CASSYSRGPDTQYF. The CDR3 DNA reads as TGTGCCAGCAGTTACTCCAGGGGTCCAGATACGCAGTATTTT.

The chain has TRBV15 and TRBJ1-1; possibly TRBD1 for D (5 bases). The CDR3 is 13 residues long. With 5 bases removed from V and 2 bases from J, the gap between germline ends came to 9 bases. The V gene's germline CDR1 is LNHNV and CDR2 YYDKDF (reference sequence). The CDR3 DNA sequence: TGTGCCACCAGCCAGGGTACTAACACTGAAGCTTTCTTT. It codes for CATSQGTNTEAFF. Complete variable domain (other parts from reference TRBV15 and TRBJ1-1): DAMVIQNPRYQVTQFGKPVTLSCSQTLNHNVMYWYQQKSSQAPKLLFHYYDKDFNNEADTPDNFQSRRPNTSFCFLDIRSPGLGDTAMYLCATSQGTNTEAFFGQGTRLTVV.

The sample holds one count of this clone. CDR3 protein: CSARDGHTQYF. CDR3 DNA: TGCAGTGCTAGGGACGGTCATACGCAGTATTTT. This chain connects TRBV20-1 to TRBJ2-3; D is unresolved. The CDR3 is made up of 11 amino acids. Germline V gene sequence: CDR1 DFQATT, CDR2 SNEGSKA (reference sequence). V shed 3 bases and J shed 7 bases, with 8 bases lying between them.

The CDR3 sequence is CASSQAASGLYEQYF. The CDR3 DNA reads TGCGCCAGCAGCCAAGCGGCTAGCGGATTGTACGAGCAGTACTTC. The chain couples TRBV4-3 to TRBJ2-5; 7 bases match TRBD2. Matching the DNA end better, TRBJ2-7 makes the J call doubtful. The V gene's germline CDR1 is LGHNA and CDR2 YSLEER. This CDR3 contains 15 residues.

The V and J genes are TRBV6-1 and TRBJ2-7; D is uncertain. CDR3 length: 13 amino acids. Germline loops: CDR1 MNHNS, CDR2 SASEGT. V was pared by 4 bases and J by 4 bases, with 11 bases between. CDR3 in amino acids: CASSVRAEYEQYF. The CDR3 DNA reads as TGTGCCAGCAGTGTCCGTGCAGAGTACGAGCAGTACTTC.

J is TRBJ2-1 and V is TRBV9, with D possibly called TRBD1 or TRBD2 (6 bases each). The CDR3 totals 13 residues. V shed 3 bases and J shed 8 bases, with 12 bases lying between them. Per germline, CDR1 SGDLS and CDR2 YYNGEE. The chain's CDR3 is CASSGPGAHEQFF. CDR3 in DNA: TGTGCCAGCAGCGGCCCGGGGGCGCATGAGCAGTTCTTC.

V is TRBV27 and J is TRBJ2-7; 9 positions agree with TRBD2. The CDR3 sequence is 14 residues long. Germline CDR1 MNHEY, CDR2 SMNVEV (reference sequence). V shed 5 bases, J shed 8 bases, and the junction held 10 bases outside the gene matches. The CDR3 region has the DNA TGTGCCAGCAGTCTGACTAGCGGAGACCTACAGCAGTACTTC. Translation gives CASSLTSGDLQQYF.

This chain links TRBV9 with TRBJ2-1; D unclear. The germline CDR1 and CDR2 sequences are SGDLS and YYNGEE. The CDR3 is 13 residues long. V shed 4 bases and J shed 6 bases, with 11 bases lying between them. Here the CDR3 reads CASSSAIRNEQFF. DNA for the CDR3: TGTGCCAGCAGCTCAGCAATTCGCAATGAGCAGTTCTTC. Full variable domain (remainder filled in from reference TRBV9 and TRBJ2-1): DSGVTQTPKHLITATGQRVTLRCSPRSGDLSVYWYQQSLDQGLQFLIQYYNGEERAKGNILERFSAQQFPDLHSELNLSSLELGDSALYFCASSSAIRNEQFFGPGTRLTVL.

This chain connects TRBV7-8 to TRBJ1-4; D gene ambiguous. V dropped 7 bases and J dropped 4 bases, with 19 bases sitting between them. Germline V CDR1 and CDR2: SGHVS, FQNEAQ. This CDR3 is built from 16 residues. The CDR3 region is CASTDRIGLINEKLFF. The CDR3 DNA reads as TGTGCCAGCACGGACCGCATCGGGCTGATTAATGAAAAACTGTTTTTT. The whole variable domain, remainder taken from reference TRBV7-8 and TRBJ1-4, is GAGVSQSPRYKVAKRGQDVALRCDPISGHVSLFWYQQALGQGPEFLTYFQNEAQLDKSGLPSDRFFAERPEGSVSTLKIQRTQQEDSAVYLCASTDRIGLINEKLFFGSGTQLSVL.

Concerning this clone: A much larger clone differs by one base, so this may be a read error. V gene TRBV6-4 combines with J gene TRBJ2-2; tentatively, D is TRBD1 or TRBD2 (5 bases each). CDR1 and CDR2 from the germline V gene are MRHNA and SNTAGT. This CDR3 comprises 13 residues. V was clipped by 2 bases and J by 4 bases, with 5 bases between them. CDR3 nucleotides: TGTGCCAGCAGTGACGGGGGCACCGGGGAGCTGTTTTTT. Amino acid sequence: CASSDGGTGELFF.

In this sample, this clone turned up once. The V call is TRBV27, the J call TRBJ2-1; D ambiguous. This CDR3 spans 15 amino acids. Deletions cut 9 bases from V and 3 bases from J, with 18 bases between. Germline V gives CDR1 MNHEY, CDR2 SMNVEV (reference sequence). The CDR3 loop is CASSQGQINYNEQFF. The DNA of the CDR3 is TGTGCCAGTTCCCAAGGGCAGATCAACTACAATGAGCAGTTCTTC.

The chain recombines TRBV19 with TRBJ2-1; D not certain. Germline values: CDR1 LNHDA, CDR2 SQIVND (reference sequence). The CDR3 has 13 amino acids. V lost 3 bases, J lost 5 bases, and 8 bases lay in between. The chain's CDR3 is CASSIYSHNEQFF. The CDR3 DNA sequence: TGTGCCAGTAGTATTTACTCGCACAATGAGCAGTTCTTC.

This chain uses TRBV7-8 with TRBJ2-7; the D is unclear. In germline, CDR1 is SGHVS, CDR2 FQNEAQ. V lost 1 base and J lost 4, with 11 bases in between. The CDR3 totals 14 residues. The CDR3 region has the DNA TGTGCCAGCAGCTTAGGTTTGGCATCTTACGAGCAGTACTTC. Encoded protein: CASSLGLASYEQYF.

The rearrangement joins TRBV7-9 to TRBJ1-3; the D is unclear. The CDR3 totals 15 residues. V lost 2 bases and J 3 bases, leaving 11 bases between the germline ends. Germline CDR1 and CDR2: SEHNR and FQNEAQ (reference sequence). CDR3 sequence reads: CASSLSMEVGNTIYF. In DNA, the CDR3 is TGTGCCAGCAGCTTATCGATGGAGGTTGGAAACACCATATATTTT. Based on the CDR3 plus reference TRBV7-9 and TRBJ1-3, the full variable domain is DTGVSQNPRHKITKRGQNVTFRCDPISEHNRLYWYRQTLGQGPEFLTYFQNEAQLEKSRLLSDRFSAERPKGSFSTLEIQRTEQGDSAMYLCASSLSMEVGNTIYFGEGSWLTVV.

This chain joins TRBV27 and TRBJ2-7; D is unclear. Trimming removed 5 bases from V and 6 bases from J, with 17 bases in between. Germline lookup yields CDR1 MNHEY and CDR2 SMNVEV (reference sequence). This CDR3 is 14 amino acids long. CDR3 nucleotides: TGTGCCAGCAGTGAAAGGAATCTCGGTACCGAGCAGTACTTC. It codes for CASSERNLGTEQYF.

This clone occurred a few times. A far larger clone lies a single base away; this is likely a read error. V and J are TRBV4-2 and TRBJ1-2; TRBD1 might be the D (6 bases). The CDR3 totals 15 residues. V was pared by 0 bases and J by 8 bases, with 16 bases between. CDR1 and CDR2 (germline): LGHNA, YNFKEQ. Here the CDR3 reads CASSQERTGLAGYTF. The CDR3 nucleotides read TGTGCCAGCAGCCAAGAAAGAACAGGGCTCGCGGGCTACACCTTC.

Notes on this clone: Other nucleotide sequences from this sample produce the same CDR3. The chain links TRBV5-1 to TRBJ2-1, with a weak D call TRBD2 (5 bases). V dropped 4 bases and J dropped 4 bases, with 9 bases sitting between them. CDR1 and CDR2 from the germline V gene are SGHRS and YFSETQ. The CDR3 length is 13 residues. CDR3 DNA: TGCGCCAGCAGCCTGGACTCATACAATGAGCAGTTCTTC. Protein sequence: CASSLDSYNEQFF.

V is TRBV27 and J is TRBJ1-2; 7 positions match TRBD1. CDR1 is MNHEY, CDR2 SMNVEV, per germline (reference sequence). With V trimmed by 3 bases and J by 6 bases, 4 bases remained unmatched. The CDR3 extends over 13 amino acids. The DNA of the CDR3 is TGTGCCAGCAGTTTCACAGGGGTGGATGGCTACACCTTC. Its protein product is CASSFTGVDGYTF.

The V call is TRBV11-2, the J call TRBJ2-3, with D perhaps matching TRBD2 (5 bases). Germline V CDR1 and CDR2: SGHAT, FQNNGV. CDR3 length: 15 residues. V was shortened by 0 bases and J by 0 bases, with 7 bases between the two germline ends. The CDR3, as DNA: TGTGCCAGCAGCTTAGATTGGACTAGCACAGATACGCAGTATTTT. Its translation is CASSLDWTSTDTQYF.

This chain connects TRBV9 to TRBJ2-1; possibly TRBD1 for D (6 bases). Looked up from germline, CDR1 is SGDLS and CDR2 is YYNGEE. V lost 0 bases to trimming and J lost 4 bases, with 14 bases between them. The CDR3 is 16 amino acids. CDR3 residues: CASSVEGDTTYNEQFF. The CDR3 coding sequence is TGTGCCAGCAGCGTAGAAGGGGACACCACATACAATGAGCAGTTCTTC.

This sequence joins TRBV27 and TRBJ2-5; 8 positions agree with TRBD1. Germline CDR1 reads MNHEY; CDR2 reads SMNVEV (reference sequence). V shed 4 bases and J 5 bases; nucleotides not matched to a gene: 9. This CDR3 has 15 residues. CDR3 sequence reads: CASSSWTGMEETQYF. For the CDR3, the DNA is TGTGCCAGCAGTTCCTGGACAGGGATGGAGGAGACCCAGTACTTC.

V and J are TRBV7-9 and TRBJ2-5, with D perhaps matching TRBD2 (7 bases). The CDR3 contains 16 residues. The germline V gene has CDR1 SEHNR and CDR2 FQNEAQ (reference sequence). V was pared by 2 bases and J by 5 bases, with 18 bases between. CDR3 bases: TGTGCCAGCAGCTTAAATCGGGGGGCCGACCCGGAGACCCAGTACTTC. Residues: CASSLNRGADPETQYF.

The table lists this clone with a few counts. This rearrangement joins TRBV4-1 to TRBJ2-3, with 9 nucleotides matching TRBD1. Germline CDR1 MGHRA, CDR2 YSYEKL. The CDR3 totals 18 residues. The V and J ends lost 0 bases and 3 bases, in that order; junction bases with no gene match: 10. The CDR3 nucleotides are TGCGCCAGCAGCCAAGAGGCGCCTACAGGGGGCATTACAGATACGCAGTATTTT. The encoded protein is CASSQEAPTGGITDTQYF.